This T cell receptor (beta chain) was identified during a study of CD8+CD57+ T cells in acquired aplastic anemia. Template material for TCR beta VDJ and CDR3 profiling consisted of genomic DNA. One entry per CDR3 protein results from TCRdb running MiXCR on the reads. The table has 260,000 or so distinct CDR3 sequences, around half seen once; the top ten hold 7.8%. This clonotype showed up many times. Patients who underwent sequencing had shown CD8+CD57+ cell expansion by flow cytometry. No therapy was given to patients before blood sampling. Germline CDR1 SGDLS, CDR2 YYNGEE. Trimming shortened V by 2 bases and J by 8 bases, and 14 bases separated the two germline ends. The CDR3 totals 14 residues.

The sequence was collected from a human donor with aplastic anemia. Sequencing input: sorted CD4+, CD8+, or CD8+CD57+ T cells (not recorded which) from PBMCs. The chain joins TRBV9 to TRBJ2-1, with TRBD2 as a possible D gene (6 bases). CDR3 sequence reads: CASSVASARDEQFF. The CDR3 region has the DNA TGTGCCAGCAGCGTGGCTAGCGCTAGGGATGAGCAGTTCTTC. The full variable domain, its missing parts supplied by reference TRBV9 and TRBJ2-1, is DSGVTQTPKHLITATGQRVTLRCSPRSGDLSVYWYQQSLDQGLQFLIQYYNGEERAKGNILERFSAQQFPDLHSELNLSSLELGDSALYFCASSVASARDEQFFGPGTRLTVL.